What follows describes a single T cell receptor (beta chain). Its matching antigen is unknown. The data belong to a study of shared clonotypes between healthy human individuals. Study results and limitations: The genetic and exposure-history diversity represented was limited by few donors. Several donors held about 5% of naive CD4 clonotypes in common. Naive subsets generally exceeded memory subsets in estimated richness.

The data were produced by immunoSEQ multiplex PCR, yet TCRdb's version contains in-frame clones alone and is incomplete. The sample comprises 2 million to 2.5 million clones, 90% to 95% of which are singletons, and 0.1% to 0.15% rests with the top ten. V shed 0 bases and J shed 0 bases, with 14 bases lying between them. Germline V CDR1 and CDR2: KGHSH, LQKENI. The CDR3 is made up of 18 amino acids. The clonotype originates from a man aged 18 to 30 in good health. The chain is built from TRBV18 and TRBJ2-2, with TRBD1 as a possible D gene (6 bases). Sample: naive CD4+ T cells sorted from blood. Subset defined: CD45RA+ positively selected. CDR3 coding DNA: TGTGCCAGCTCACCACCGGGACAAACGTTCGCGAACACCGGGGAGCTGTTTTTT. This gives the protein CASSPPGQTFANTGELFF.